The present T cell receptor beta chain was sequenced within a study of T-cell reconstitution after alpha-beta-depleted transplantation in children. Researchers prepared the TCRbeta library using unique molecular identifiers, the study reports. TCRdb processed the PCR reads anew with MiXCR; each CDR3 protein has one entry. The data show around 200,000 distinct CDR3 sequences, with more than 6.5% seen just once and 3% held by the top ten. Deletions cut 4 bases from V and 4 bases from J, with 15 bases between. This CDR3 has 15 residues. The V gene's germline CDR1 is SGDLS and CDR2 YYNGEE. This sequence was found in a human donor who donated a stem cell graft to a child with Wiskott-Aldrich syndrome. The chain has TRBV9 and TRBJ1-5; TRBD1 might be the D (5 bases). Sequences were derived from PBMCs from the stem cell graft donor, sampled from the stem cell graft. CDR3 nucleotide sequence: TGTGCCAGCAGCCTGCTTGACAACAGGAATCAGCCCCAGCATTTT. It codes for CASSLLDNRNQPQHF.